The 29 T cell receptor beta chains presented below share a single source sample, sequenced in a study of T cell repertoires and leukemia-associated antigens. Their recognized antigens are unknown. TCRdb re-analysed the 5' RACE reads in MiXCR, keeping a single row per CDR3 protein. The table records roughly 13,000 distinct CDR3 sequences, about 39% of them present only once. The sample consisted of CD3+ T cells sorted from blood and cultured. Receptors were obtained from a female donor in good health.

This clonotype is medium-sized. The gene calls are TRBV6-6 and TRBJ1-2; unclear D gene. Germline-derived CDR1 and CDR2 are MNHNY and SVGAGI (reference sequence). The ends were cut back, 2 bases at V and 1 base at J, with 8 bases in the middle. This CDR3 has 14 residues. CDR3 amino acids: CASSYQTGNYGYTF. The CDR3 coding sequence is TGTGCCAGCAGTTACCAAACGGGTAACTATGGCTACACCTTC.

With respect to this clonotype: A much larger clone differs by one base, so this may be a read error. The chain couples TRBV29-1 to TRBJ2-7; maybe TRBD1 (7 bases). Trimming removed 7 bases from V and 2 bases from J, with 18 bases in between. The CDR3 totals 14 residues. Germline-derived CDR1 and CDR2 are SQVTM and ANQGSEA. CDR3 residues: CSAELTGRPYEQYF. CDR3 coding DNA: TGCAGCGCTGAGCTGACAGGGAGGCCCTACGAGCAGTACTTC.

The sample holds many counts of this clonotype. This sequence joins TRBV27 and TRBJ2-1; possibly TRBD2 for D (6 bases). Trimming pared 4 bases from V and 7 bases from J, leaving 20 bases between. The CDR3 has 16 residues. The germline V gene has CDR1 MNHEY and CDR2 SMNVEV (reference sequence). The CDR3 protein is CASSSLPGLLPNEQFF. The CDR3 DNA reads TGTGCCAGCAGTTCCCTCCCGGGACTTCTCCCAAATGAGCAGTTCTTC.

Relative to its sample, this clonotype is medium-sized (0.01 to 0.1%). CDR3: CASSQESHANEKLFF. CDR3 sequence (DNA): TGCGCCAGCAGCCAAGAATCACATGCTAATGAAAAACTGTTTTTT. The V and J genes are TRBV4-1 and TRBJ1-4; no firm D call. The CDR3 is 15 amino acids. Germline values: CDR1 MGHRA, CDR2 YSYEKL. V shed 0 bases and J shed 3 bases, with 8 bases lying between them.

About this clonotype itself: Sequence at one end of the junction differs from germline and may be a read error. The chain joins TRBV20-1 to TRBJ1-5; 9 nucleotides line up with TRBD1. Germline CDR1 reads DFQATT; CDR2 reads SNEGSKA (reference sequence). CDR3 length: 14 amino acids. The CDR3 DNA is TGCGGTGCTAGAGGGGACAGGGACGATCAGCCCCAGCATTTC. Its protein is CGARGDRDDQPQHF.

This clonotype is classed as large. The chain couples TRBV10-3 to TRBJ2-2; D uncertain. Trimming took 2 bases from V and 7 from J, leaving 14 bases between them. From germline, CDR1 is ENHRY and CDR2 SYGVKD. CDR3 size: 15 residues. The CDR3 DNA sequence: TGTGCCATCAGTGAGCTCGGGCTTTCGAACGGGGAGCTGTTTTTT. Its translation is CAISELGLSNGELFF.

This clonotype is termed medium-sized (0.01 to 0.1%). The chain employs TRBV20-1 and TRBJ2-3; 7 bases line up with TRBD2. This CDR3 has 14 residues. The germline gives CDR1 DFQATT, CDR2 SNEGSKA (reference sequence). The V gene end was trimmed by 4 bases and the J gene end by 5 bases; junction bases not matched to a gene: 9. CDR3 sequence reads: CSAIWRGRGDTQYF. In DNA form, the CDR3 reads TGCAGTGCTATTTGGCGCGGGAGAGGAGATACGCAGTATTTT.

This clonotype was seen repeatedly, ten times or more. A single base separates this from a much larger clone, so it may be a read error. The chain joins TRBV5-8 to TRBJ2-3, with D perhaps TRBD2 (6 bases). The CDR3 consists of 16 residues. Germline CDR1 and CDR2: SGHTS and YDEGEE. V dropped 0 bases and J dropped 0 bases, with 11 bases sitting between them. CDR3 DNA sequence: TGTGCCAGCAGCTTGGGGGGCGGGATTAGCACAGATACGCAGTATTTT. Protein sequence: CASSLGGGISTDTQYF.

The table lists this clonotype with a few counts. The chain recombines TRBV5-1 with TRBJ2-7; D is uncertain. With 5 bases removed from V and 5 bases from J, the gap between germline ends came to 17 bases. CDR3 length: 14 amino acids. CDR1 is SGHRS and CDR2 is YFSETQ in the germline V gene. The chain's CDR3 is CASSPRASADEQYF. CDR3 DNA sequence: TGCGCCAGCAGTCCAAGGGCTTCCGCGGACGAGCAGTACTTC.

This clonotype occurred many times. This rearrangement joins TRBV10-1 to TRBJ2-4; the D is unclear. CDR1 WNHNN and CDR2 SYGVQD come from the germline V gene (reference sequence). V dropped 5 bases and J dropped 0 bases, with 5 bases sitting between them. This CDR3 region has 13 residues. CDR3 DNA sequence: TGCGCCAGCAGTCGACTAGCCAAAAACATTCAGTACTTC. Protein: CASSRLAKNIQYF.

For this clonotype: An end of the junction does not agree with germline; a read error may underlie this. The chain recombines TRBV29-1 with TRBJ2-5, with TRBD2 matching 10 bases. Germline V gene lookup returns CDR1 SQVTM and CDR2 ANQGSEA. This CDR3 comprises 13 residues. This CDR3 reads CSVEAGGKETQYF. In DNA form, the CDR3 reads TGCAGCGTGGAAGCGGGAGGGAAGGAGACCCAGTACTTC.

Sample share makes this clonotype medium-sized. This chain uses TRBV20-1 with TRBJ2-4; D uncertain. This CDR3 comprises 14 residues. V was trimmed by 4 bases and J by 0 bases, leaving 10 bases between them. Per germline, CDR1 DFQATT and CDR2 SNEGSKA (reference sequence). Here the CDR3 DNA reads TGCAGTGCTACGCCTCAGTTAGCCAAAAACATTCAGTACTTC. This encodes CSATPQLAKNIQYF.

The rearrangement links TRBV9 to TRBJ2-3; 8 bases are a match to TRBD1. Per the germline V gene, CDR1 is SGDLS and CDR2 is YYNGEE. V lost 4 bases to trimming and J lost 6 bases; unmatched junction nucleotides: 4. The CDR3 runs 13 residues. The CDR3 loop reads CASSPRDRDTQYF. The CDR3 DNA reads as TGTGCCAGCAGCCCCCGGGACAGGGATACGCAGTATTTT.

Sample share makes this clonotype medium-sized. The chain combines TRBV6-5 with TRBJ1-4; D remains ambiguous. Trimming left V 2 bases short and J 5 bases short, with 9 bases between. CDR3 length: 14 amino acids. The germline V gene has CDR1 MNHEY and CDR2 SVGAGI. CDR3 DNA: TGTGCCAGCAGTTACACCCAGCAGAATGAAAAACTGTTTTTT. The encoded protein is CASSYTQQNEKLFF.

The chain joins TRBV5-1 to TRBJ2-1; tentatively, D is TRBD2 (5 bases). Trimming took off 4 bases at V and 4 bases at J, with 18 bases between the two ends. Germline values: CDR1 SGHRS, CDR2 YFSETQ. This CDR3 is built from 16 residues. CDR3 in amino acids: CASSTGGSGKYNEQFF. The CDR3 region has the DNA TGCGCCAGCAGCACCGGAGGTAGTGGAAAGTACAATGAGCAGTTCTTC.

V is TRBV28 and J is TRBJ1-1; D is ambiguous. CDR3 length: 13 amino acids. CDR1 and CDR2 (germline): MDHEN, SYDVKM. With 8 bases removed from V and 1 base from J, the gap between germline ends came to 11 bases. The CDR3 loop is CASLYAGNTEAFF. The CDR3 DNA sequence: TGTGCCAGCCTTTACGCGGGGAACACTGAAGCTTTCTTT.

The V and J genes are TRBV4-1 and TRBJ2-7, with TRBD2 identical over 13 bases. V trimming: 4 bases; J trimming: 5 bases; junction bases outside the gene matches: 5. Germline V gene data show CDR1 as MGHRA and CDR2 as YSYEKL. This CDR3 spans 15 amino acids. CDR3 DNA sequence: TGCGCCAGCAGCCCACTAGCGGGAGGGCCAAACGAGCAGTACTTC. Translation gives CASSPLAGGPNEQYF.

This clonotype has at least ten counts. A much larger clonotype is one base distant, so this may be a read error. The chain links TRBV20-1 to TRBJ2-3; weak D call: TRBD1 (5 bases). The V gene lost 3 bases and the J gene lost 2 bases, with 15 bases spanning the gap. The CDR3 spans 15 residues. CDR1 is DFQATT, CDR2 SNEGSKA, per germline (reference sequence). The chain's CDR3 is CSASSLTANTDTQYF. The CDR3 nucleotides are TGCAGTGCTAGTTCCTTGACAGCAAACACAGATACGCAGTATTTT.

The chain uses TRBV12-3 or TRBV12-4 and TRBJ2-4; 7 nucleotides line up with TRBD1. The ends lost 5 bases at V and 1 base at J; junction bases unmatched: 8. The CDR3 has 16 amino acids. DNA for the CDR3: TGTGCCAGCAGTACCAAACAGGGGACGGCCAAAAACATTCAGTACTTC. Its protein is CASSTKQGTAKNIQYF.

This chain joins TRBV29-1 and TRBJ1-1; TRBD1 matches 10 bases. The CDR3 has 12 amino acids. Per the germline V gene, CDR1 is SQVTM and CDR2 is ANQGSEA. Trimming removed 7 bases from V and 4 bases from J; junction bases left unmatched: 3. The CDR3 loop reads CSAGTGVTEAFF. The CDR3 bases are TGCAGCGCAGGGACAGGGGTCACTGAAGCTTTCTTT.

A note on this clonotype: Here the CDR3 omits its conserved ending phenylalanine or tryptophan, so a read error is the likely source. The J gene is TRBJ2-1, the V gene TRBV7-8, with D possibly matching TRBD2 (6 bases). Deletions cut 5 bases from V and 1 base from J, with 15 bases between. In germline, CDR1 is SGHVS, CDR2 FQNEAQ. This CDR3 region has 16 residues. DNA for the CDR3: TGTGCCAGCAGCCCGAGGGGCGGGAATTCCTACAATGAGCAGTTCTCC. It codes for CASSPRGGNSYNEQFS.

In regard to this clonotype: The missing conserved phenylalanine or tryptophan at the end of this CDR3 makes a read error likely. The chain is built from TRBV6-6 and TRBJ2-3; 11 bases agree with TRBD1. This CDR3 comprises 15 residues. The germline V gene encodes CDR1 MNHNY and CDR2 SVGAGI (reference sequence). Unmatched junction bases numbered 9, after V lost 9 bases and J lost 4 bases. The CDR3 is CASSRRDRGADTQYY. Here the CDR3 DNA reads TGTGCCAGTAGCCGACGGGACAGGGGGGCAGATACGCAGTATTAT.

This clonotype was detected many times. The chain is built from TRBV27 and TRBJ2-1, with TRBD2 as a possible D gene (7 bases). The CDR3 totals 13 residues. Trimming cost V 1 base and J 10 bases, with 11 bases left between them. In germline, CDR1 is MNHEY, CDR2 SMNVEV (reference sequence). The CDR3 DNA follows: TGTGCCAGCAGTTTATGGGGGGGGCGAGAGCAGTTCTTC. Amino acids: CASSLWGGREQFF.

This clonotype was recorded many times. The chain employs TRBV5-4 and TRBJ2-5; 8 bases agree with TRBD2. Germline values: CDR1 SGHNT, CDR2 YYREEE (reference sequence). The CDR3 is made up of 15 amino acids. The ends lost 3 bases at V and 4 bases at J; junction bases unmatched: 8. The CDR3 here is CASSSDGGGLETQYF. The CDR3 DNA reads TGTGCCAGCAGCTCGGACGGGGGGGGGTTAGAGACCCAGTACTTC.

This clonotype is labeled medium-sized (0.01 to 0.1%). This chain connects TRBV5-1 to TRBJ2-7; 7 bases align to TRBD1. The CDR3 length is 14 residues. Germline CDR1 SGHRS, CDR2 YFSETQ. After removal of 3 bases from V and 6 bases from J, the junction contained 9 bases not matched to a gene. CDR3: CASSYTGDVGEQYF. CDR3 DNA sequence: TGCGCCAGCAGCTACACAGGGGATGTGGGCGAGCAGTACTTC. The full variable domain, in which reference TRBV5-1 and TRBJ2-7 provide the parts outside the CDR3, is KAGVTQTPRYLIKTRGQQVTLSCSPISGHRSVSWYQQTPGQGLQFLFEYFSETQRNKGNFPGRFSGRQFSNSRSEMNVSTLELGDSALYLCASSYTGDVGEQYFGPGTRLTVT.

The chain recombines TRBV20-1 with TRBJ2-5; 9 bases match TRBD1. Trimming at V came to 5 bases and at J to 4 bases, leaving 11 bases not matched to a gene. Germline CDR1 and CDR2: DFQATT and SNEGSKA (reference sequence). This CDR3 spans 15 amino acids. CDR3 DNA: TGCAGTGCTGCAAAACCGGGACAGGGCCCAGAGACCCAGTACTTC. Encoded protein: CSAAKPGQGPETQYF.

By share, this clonotype ranks as medium-sized (0.01 to 0.1%). The chain joins TRBV4-2 to TRBJ2-7; 10 nucleotides match TRBD2. Germline lookup yields CDR1 LGHNA and CDR2 YNFKEQ. V lost 0 bases and J lost 6; bases outside the gene matches: 5. The CDR3 sequence is 15 residues long. The CDR3 DNA sequence: TGTGCCAGCAGCCAAGATCTAGGGACTAGCGTCGAGCAGTACTTC. Translated, it gives CASSQDLGTSVEQYF.

In its sample, this clonotype was seen a few times. This sequence joins TRBV7-9 and TRBJ2-7; no clear D gene. V was trimmed by 1 base and J by 6 bases, leaving 7 bases between them. There are 12 residues in the CDR3. Germline values: CDR1 SEHNR, CDR2 FQNEAQ (reference sequence). The DNA of the CDR3 is TGTGCCAGCAGCTTAGAGAGGCTCGAGCAGTACTTC. Translation gives CASSLERLEQYF.

As concerns this clonotype: Possible read error: a much larger clone is one base away. The chain joins TRBV5-5 to TRBJ2-7; weak D call: TRBD1 (6 bases). Germline values: CDR1 SGHKS, CDR2 YYEKEE (reference sequence). This CDR3 is 14 amino acids long. The CDR3 DNA reads TGTGCCTGCAGCTTGGGTTGGGACATGGGGGAGCAGTACTTC. As protein: CACSLGWDMGEQYF.